The sample holds many counts of the clone carrying this T cell receptor (beta chain). The antigen is undetermined. TCRdb re-called the PCR reads through MiXCR, storing one row per CDR3 protein. The sample shows around 100,000 distinct CDR3 sequences, 36% of them seen only once. The naive CD8 libraries originated from between roughly 18,000 and 1,000,000 sorted cells and drew on 10%, 30% or 50% RNA. The CD8+CD4-CCR7+CD45RA+ phenotype defined the sorted naive CD8 T cells. The data were taken from a study of molecular identifiers for immune sequencing clone quantification. Study-level background: Replicate experiments took RNA from roughly 18,000 or 92,000 naive CD8 cells, divided it five ways and sequenced four. Whole-study results and caveats: Among effectors, clones above 20 RNA copies held over 97% of molecules; among naive cells, under 1%.

Germline CDR1 is MNHEY and CDR2 is SMNVEV (reference sequence). J gave up 3 bases and V 5 bases, and 6 bases lay outside the gene matches. This CDR3 region has 14 residues. Sequencing was performed on naive CD8+ T cells from blood, with Jurkat cell RNA spiked in. This sample's subset: FACS-sorted CD8+CD4-CCR7+CD45RA+ naive T cells. This TCR derives from a human donor in good health. Some libraries in this study had Jurkat cell RNA spiked in. The chain has TRBV27 and TRBJ2-7; TRBD2 matches 8 bases. The CDR3 loop reads CASSPGTRFYEQYF. The CDR3, as DNA: TGTGCCAGCAGTCCGGGGACTAGATTCTACGAGCAGTACTTC.